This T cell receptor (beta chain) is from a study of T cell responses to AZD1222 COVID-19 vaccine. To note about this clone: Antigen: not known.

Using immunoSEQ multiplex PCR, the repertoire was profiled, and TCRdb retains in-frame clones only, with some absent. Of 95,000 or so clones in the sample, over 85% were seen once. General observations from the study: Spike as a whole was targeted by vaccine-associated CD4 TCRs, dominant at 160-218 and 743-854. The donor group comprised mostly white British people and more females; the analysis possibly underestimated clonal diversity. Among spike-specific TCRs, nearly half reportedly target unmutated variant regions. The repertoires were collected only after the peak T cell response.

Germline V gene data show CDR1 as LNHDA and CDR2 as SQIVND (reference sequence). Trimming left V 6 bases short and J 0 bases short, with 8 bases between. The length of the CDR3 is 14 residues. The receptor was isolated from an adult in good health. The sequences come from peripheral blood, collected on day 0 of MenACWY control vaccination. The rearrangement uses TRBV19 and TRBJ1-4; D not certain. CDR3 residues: CASREAPTNEKLFF. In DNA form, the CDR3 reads TGTGCCAGTAGGGAGGCTCCAACTAATGAAAAACTGTTTTTT.